The 18 T cell receptor beta chains presented below share a single source sample, sequenced in a study of blood T cell repertoires in COVID-19. Some clones are missing from TCRdb's copy, which holds only in-frame ones; the method was immunoSEQ multiplex PCR. The repertoire consists of tens of thousands of clones, with just over 85% occurring once and the leading ten covering over 4%. Source material: peripheral blood. The receptor source for this set is a man aged 45-65 years with acute or convalescent COVID-19.

The genes are TRBV18 and TRBJ1-1; weak D call: TRBD1 (5 bases). The CDR3 spans 16 residues. Trimming left V 0 bases short and J 3 bases short, with 14 bases between. CDR1 is KGHSH and CDR2 is LQKENI in the germline V gene. The CDR3 loop reads CASSPPGLPPDTEAFF. The DNA of the CDR3 is TGTGCCAGCTCACCACCGGGACTCCCTCCCGACACTGAAGCTTTCTTT.

The chain couples TRBV10-2 to TRBJ2-1; tentatively, D is TRBD2 (6 bases). Trimming removed 5 bases at V and 0 bases at J, with 8 bases between. CDR3 size: 14 residues. Germline lookup yields CDR1 WSHSY and CDR2 SAAADI. CDR3 nucleotide sequence: TGCGCCAGCAGTTACGGGAGCTCCTACAATGAGCAGTTCTTC. This codes for CASSYGSSYNEQFF.

The rearrangement joins TRBV19 to TRBJ2-7; 9 bases align to TRBD2. The CDR3 consists of 14 residues. In germline, CDR1 is LNHDA, CDR2 SQIVND (reference sequence). V gave up 3 bases and J gave up 2 bases; unmatched junction bases: 2. This CDR3 reads CASSILAGTYEQYF. The CDR3 DNA reads TGTGCCAGTAGTATCCTAGCGGGAACCTACGAGCAGTACTTC.

The V and J genes are TRBV19 and TRBJ1-1; D is unclear. The ends were cut back, 9 bases at V and 4 bases at J, with 24 bases in the middle. Per the germline V gene, CDR1 is LNHDA and CDR2 is SQIVND (reference sequence). The CDR3 length is 16 residues. For the CDR3, the DNA is TGTGCCAGCCTCCCGGGGTTGATCGACTTGGGCACTGAAGCTTTCTTT. As protein: CASLPGLIDLGTEAFF.

The genes are TRBV7-2 and TRBJ1-5; D may be TRBD1 (5 bases). Trimming stripped 1 base from V and 1 base from J, with 8 bases between. CDR3 length equals 15 residues. CDR1 is SGHTA, CDR2 FQGNSA, per germline. The CDR3 loop reads CASSLVGGSNQPQHF. The CDR3, as DNA: TGTGCCAGCAGCTTAGTTGGGGGGAGCAATCAGCCCCAGCATTTT.

This clone was seen only once. V usage is TRBV28 and J usage is TRBJ1-2; TRBD1 matches at 10 bases. This CDR3 is 16 amino acids long. Germline CDR1 MDHEN, CDR2 SYDVKM. V dropped 6 bases and J dropped 6; count of bases not matched to a gene: 13. As DNA, the CDR3 is TGTGCCAGCAGCCTAGCCTATGACAGGGGGCGTGATGGCTACACCTTC. Encoded protein: CASSLAYDRGRDGYTF.

The chain combines TRBV9 with TRBJ2-1; D is unclear. V gave up 0 bases and J gave up 0 bases, with 7 bases separating them. The CDR3 covers 15 residues. Per germline, CDR1 SGDLS and CDR2 YYNGEE. The CDR3 sequence is CASSVESSSYNEQFF. DNA of the CDR3: TGTGCCAGCAGCGTAGAGTCTAGCTCCTACAATGAGCAGTTCTTC.

The rearrangement links TRBV30 to TRBJ1-5; 8 nucleotides align to TRBD1. With 4 bases clipped from V and 7 bases from J, the junction kept 6 bases outside the gene matches. Germline V gene sequence: CDR1 GTSNPN, CDR2 SVGIG (reference sequence). The CDR3 spans 13 residues. CDR3 nucleotide sequence: TGTGCCTGGAATGGACAGGGCGAGCAGCCCCAGCATTTT. As protein: CAWNGQGEQPQHF.

This clone was detected only once. The chain employs TRBV2 and TRBJ2-5; TRBD1 might be the D (6 bases). Trimming took 4 bases from V and 0 from J, leaving 9 bases between them. Germline V gene lookup returns CDR1 SNHLY and CDR2 FYNNEI. This CDR3 has 14 residues. CDR3 in DNA: TGTGCCAGCAGTGTATGGGACAACCAAGAGACCCAGTACTTC. Encoded protein: CASSVWDNQETQYF. The whole variable domain, remainder taken from reference TRBV2 and TRBJ2-5, is EPEVTQTPSHQVTQMGQEVILRCVPISNHLYFYWYRQILGQKVEFLVSFYNNEISEKSEIFDDQFSVERPDGSNFTLKIRSTKLEDSAMYFCASSVWDNQETQYFGPGTRLLVL.

This rearrangement joins TRBV7-6 to TRBJ2-1; 7 bases align to TRBD2. Trimming took 5 bases from V and 4 from J; bases not matched to a gene: 11. This CDR3 has 16 residues. CDR1 is SGHVS, CDR2 FNYEAQ, per germline. The CDR3 DNA reads TGTGCCAGCAGCCCCTCCCCGGGACTATCTTACAATGAGCAGTTCTTC. The encoded protein is CASSPSPGLSYNEQFF.

As for this clone: A much larger clone is a single base away; this may be a read error. Other DNA sequences within the sample encode an identical CDR3. The chain couples TRBV7-8 to TRBJ2-7; 7 positions agree with TRBD2. Germline V lookup: CDR1 SGHVS, CDR2 FQNEAQ. The CDR3 is made up of 14 amino acids. The CDR3 region has the DNA TGTGCCCTTGCGAGGCTAGCGGCCTCCGACGAGCAGTACTTC. As protein: CALARLAASDEQYF.

The CDR3 region is CASSYEGLVNQPQHF. The CDR3 DNA sequence: TGTGCCAGCAGTTACGAGGGTCTAGTGAATCAGCCCCAGCATTTT. The rearrangement uses TRBV6-5 and TRBJ1-5, with D unclear. CDR1 is MNHEY, CDR2 SVGAGI, per germline. The V and J ends lost 2 bases and 4 bases respectively, with 12 bases between them. The CDR3 contains 15 residues.

This rearrangement joins TRBV4-2 to TRBJ2-7; TRBD1 aligns across 9 bases. Germline CDR1 reads LGHNA; CDR2 reads YNFKEQ. This CDR3 is built from 16 residues. The junction had 6 bases not matched to a gene; V was cut back by 2 bases and J by 1 base. As DNA, the CDR3 is TGTGCCAGCAGCCAAACGCCGACAGGGGGGTCCTACGAGCAGTACTTC. Residues: CASSQTPTGGSYEQYF.

The chain has TRBV15 and TRBJ2-3; TRBD2 aligns across 10 bases. Germline trimming cut 1 base from V and 4 bases from J; bases unmatched to any gene: 2. Germline lookup yields CDR1 LNHNV and CDR2 YYDKDF (reference sequence). The CDR3 runs to 15 residues. CDR3 region: CATSRASGGSDTQYF. The CDR3 DNA sequence: TGTGCCACCAGCAGAGCTAGCGGGGGATCAGATACGCAGTATTTT.

This chain links TRBV5-4 with TRBJ2-3; 7 bases map to TRBD2. Germline assignment: CDR1 SGHNT and CDR2 YYREEE (reference sequence). Trimming took 1 base from V and 0 from J; bases not matched to a gene: 5. The CDR3 length is 16 residues. CDR3 in amino acids: CASSLRLAASTDTQYF. For the CDR3, the DNA is TGTGCCAGCAGCTTGAGGCTAGCGGCTAGCACAGATACGCAGTATTTT.

CDR3: CSAGTTSGNTIYF. Written as DNA, the CDR3 is TGCAGCGCCGGGACAACTTCTGGAAACACCATATATTTT. The chain uses TRBV29-1 and TRBJ1-3, with D possibly being TRBD1 (6 bases). Trimming took 7 bases from V and 1 from J, leaving 11 bases between them. This CDR3 region has 13 residues. Germline V gene lookup returns CDR1 SQVTM and CDR2 ANQGSEA.

The rearrangement links TRBV20-1 to TRBJ2-1; the match to TRBD1 covers 7 bases. The CDR3 is 16 residues long. V lost 5 bases and J lost 7; bases outside the gene matches: 17. In germline, CDR1 is DFQATT, CDR2 SNEGSKA (reference sequence). The CDR3 region has the DNA TGCAGTGCTCGTGCCCGGTTAGGGGGCGGATTAAATGAGCAGTTCTTC. It encodes CSARARLGGGLNEQFF.

The count of this clone is one. J is TRBJ1-3 and V is TRBV3-1 (or the pseudogene TRBV3-2); D possibly corresponds to TRBD1 (5 bases). The V gene's germline CDR1 is LGHDT and CDR2 YNNKEL (reference sequence). This CDR3 is 15 amino acids long. The V end lost 4 bases, the J end lost 0 bases, and 10 bases lay between the germline ends. CDR3 sequence: CASSPGTYSGNTIYF. The CDR3 DNA sequence: TGTGCCAGCAGCCCCGGGACTTACTCTGGAAACACCATATATTTT.